This T cell receptor (beta chain) was recovered during a study of cytomegalovirus exposure and HLA in healthy donors. Study at large: An earlier analysis found roughly 110 million unique TCR beta sequences from about 190 million T cells.

With 60 Vbeta and 13 Jbeta primers, the PCR was carried out. The repertoire was sequenced with immunoSEQ multiplex PCR; TCRdb's copy has only in-frame clones and lacks some. The sample records 70,000 to 80,000 clones, more than 75% being singletons. Of note for this clone: Its antigen is not known. One end of the junction is discordant with germline, which a read error may explain.

Study-wide results and caveats: Later analysis suggested links between common viral pathogens and several top significant clusters. Altogether, 150 to 200 TCR beta chains were recorded as cytomegalovirus-associated.

Donors likely had unrecorded immune exposures despite being nominally healthy when sampled. Sample: PBMCs. The origin of this receptor is a man aged 18 to 30 in good health and CMV-seronegative.

The CDR3 region is CSSIDSNYGYTF. Here the CDR3 DNA reads TGTTCCAGCATCGACAGTAACTATGGCTACACCTTC. J is TRBJ1-2 and V is TRBV7-9; D might be TRBD1 (5 bases). This CDR3 comprises 12 residues. The germline V gene encodes CDR1 SEHNR and CDR2 FQNEAQ (reference sequence).